The entry that follows covers one TCR beta chain sequence. V was clipped by 6 bases and J by 4 bases; unmatched bases: 6. The CDR3 extends over 14 amino acids. Germline loops: CDR1 MNHEY, CDR2 SVGAGI. Treatment given: 15 to 20 received Ad26.COV2.S at low or high dose, single or two shots; about 5 received placebo; per-sample allocation not given. Sampling was performed 63 days after the first vaccine or placebo injection. Assay: immunoSEQ multiplex PCR; the TCRdb copy retains only in-frame clones and omits some. The data hold around 450,000 clones, with roughly nine tenths observed a single time. The entry originates in a study of Ad26.COV2.S vaccination and SARS-CoV-2 variants.

The starting material was peripheral blood, obtained in a trial of Ad26.COV2.S vaccine versus placebo. This TCR derives from a person aged 18-65 years who received the Ad26.COV2.S COVID-19 vaccine or a placebo. The V gene is TRBV6-5, the J gene TRBJ1-5, with 7 bases that match TRBD1. CDR3 protein: CASRPGTANQPQHF. CDR3 DNA: TGTGCCAGCAGACCGGGGACAGCGAATCAGCCCCAGCATTTT.